The 14 T cell receptor beta chains reported below all come from one sample, sequenced in a study of beta chain features in type 1 diabetes. Investigators reverse transcribed all isolated RNA, so they sequenced expressed TCRB transcripts. Produced via immunoSEQ multiplex PCR; TCRdb's table is partial and in-frame only. The sample consists of about 470,000 clones, around 28% of them appearing once. The sample comprised naive CD4+ T cells from blood. These receptors all stem from a man between 18 and 29 years old in good health.

The V gene is TRBV7-9, the J gene TRBJ2-5; D call uncertain. The germline V and J ends were trimmed by 2 bases and 3 bases, with 10 bases remaining between them. Germline V gene data show CDR1 as SEHNR and CDR2 as FQNEAQ (reference sequence). CDR3 size: 14 residues. The chain's CDR3 is CASSLSSGEETQYF. DNA of the CDR3: TGTGCCAGCAGCTTATCGTCTGGGGAAGAGACCCAGTACTTC.

The chain combines TRBV15 with TRBJ2-3; TRBD1 aligns across 11 bases. J lost 7 bases, V lost 3 bases, and 6 bases had no gene match. The CDR3 is 15 amino acids. Germline CDR1 reads LNHNV; CDR2 reads YYDKDF (reference sequence). The CDR3 sequence: CATSRAGTGGYTQYF. The CDR3 DNA is TGTGCCACCAGCAGGGCCGGGACAGGGGGTTATACGCAGTATTTT. The full variable domain, completed using reference TRBV15 and TRBJ2-3, is DAMVIQNPRYQVTQFGKPVTLSCSQTLNHNVMYWYQQKSSQAPKLLFHYYDKDFNNEADTPDNFQSRRPNTSFCFLDIRSPGLGDTAMYLCATSRAGTGGYTQYFGPGTRLTVL.

The chain joins TRBV5-4 to TRBJ1-1; D not resolved. The germline V gene has CDR1 SGHNT and CDR2 YYREEE (reference sequence). The CDR3 has 15 residues. The germline V and J ends were trimmed by 0 bases and 3 bases, with 12 bases remaining between them. The CDR3 is CASSLAAVGDTEAFF. The CDR3 nucleotides are TGTGCCAGCAGCTTGGCAGCAGTCGGGGACACTGAAGCTTTCTTT.

This clone was seen only a few times. V gene TRBV15 combines with J gene TRBJ2-5; D is possibly TRBD2 (6 bases). CDR3 length: 14 amino acids. The V end was cut by 0 bases, the J end by 5 bases, with 10 bases between. The germline gives CDR1 LNHNV, CDR2 YYDKDF (reference sequence). CDR3 in amino acids: CATSRDWDSETQYF. The CDR3 nucleotides read TGTGCCACCAGCAGAGATTGGGACTCGGAGACCCAGTACTTC.

This clone has just a few counts. V and J are TRBV7-8 and TRBJ2-2, with a tentative D call TRBD2 (6 bases). The CDR3 sequence is 15 residues long. Germline V gene lookup returns CDR1 SGHVS and CDR2 FQNEAQ. V was clipped by 5 bases and J by 1 base, with 11 bases between them. The CDR3 nucleotides are TGTGCCAGCAGCCCCCTGCGGGGGAACACCGGGGAGCTGTTTTTT. Translated, it gives CASSPLRGNTGELFF. Complete variable domain (other parts from reference TRBV7-8 and TRBJ2-2): GAGVSQSPRYKVAKRGQDVALRCDPISGHVSLFWYQQALGQGPEFLTYFQNEAQLDKSGLPSDRFFAERPEGSVSTLKIQRTQQEDSAVYLCASSPLRGNTGELFFGEGSRLTVL.

This clone was seen only a few times. The chain recombines TRBV29-1 with TRBJ2-7; D might be TRBD2 (6 bases). Per germline, CDR1 SQVTM and CDR2 ANQGSEA. This CDR3 has 12 residues. Trimming took off 4 bases at V and 6 bases at J, with 13 bases between the two ends. Here the CDR3 reads CSVGARDFEQYF. The CDR3 DNA reads TGCAGCGTTGGCGCCAGGGACTTCGAGCAGTACTTC.

V gene TRBV18 combines with J gene TRBJ2-7; no definite D call. V was clipped by 6 bases and J by 3 bases, with 15 bases between them. The CDR3 is 14 residues long. Per germline, CDR1 KGHSH and CDR2 LQKENI. CDR3 in amino acids: CASSPERGRYEQYF. CDR3 nucleotide sequence: TGTGCCAGCTCTCCGGAAAGAGGTCGCTACGAGCAGTACTTC. The variable domain in full, completed from reference TRBV18 and TRBJ2-7, reads NAGVMQNPRHLVRRRGQEARLRCSPMKGHSHVYWYRQLPEEGLKFMVYLQKENIIDESGMPKERFSAEFPKEGPSILRIQQVVRGDSAAYFCASSPERGRYEQYFGPGTRLTVT.

The CDR3 DNA is TGCGCCAGCAGCCAAGAGTTACTAGCGGGAGGGCCCCACGGGGAGCTGTTTTTT. Translated, it gives CASSQELLAGGPHGELFF. The rearrangement links TRBV4-3 to TRBJ2-2, with 13 nucleotides matching TRBD2. CDR1 and CDR2 from the germline V gene are LGHNA and YSLEER. Trimming removed 0 bases from V and 7 bases from J; junction bases left unmatched: 8. The CDR3 runs 18 residues.

The chain recombines TRBV30 with TRBJ1-1, with a tentative D call TRBD1 (5 bases). This CDR3 is built from 12 residues. The germline V and J ends were trimmed by 3 bases and 8 bases, with 13 bases remaining between them. Germline-derived CDR1 and CDR2 are GTSNPN and SVGIG (reference sequence). As DNA, the CDR3 is TGTGCCTGGAGCAAATGGAAGGGGGAAGCTTTCTTT. It encodes CAWSKWKGEAFF.

The rearrangement links TRBV10-3 to TRBJ2-1; the D is unclear. CDR3 size: 13 residues. Germline assignment: CDR1 ENHRY and CDR2 SYGVKD. With 2 bases removed from V and 13 bases from J, the gap between germline ends came to 15 bases. The CDR3, as DNA: TGTGCCATCAGTGAGGGAAGGGTACACAAACAGTTCTTC. Translated, it gives CAISEGRVHKQFF.

This clone showed up just a few times. The V and J genes are TRBV7-2 and TRBJ2-5; TRBD1 agrees at 7 bases. Trimming removed 2 bases from V and 5 bases from J; junction bases left unmatched: 5. The germline V gene has CDR1 SGHTA and CDR2 FQGNSA. The CDR3 spans 14 residues. The CDR3 region is CASSLSDREETQYF. The CDR3 DNA reads as TGTGCCAGCAGCTTATCAGACAGGGAGGAGACCCAGTACTTC.

This clone has more than one count but fewer than ten. The J gene is TRBJ2-2, the V gene TRBV9; D not certain. Germline CDR1 is SGDLS and CDR2 is YYNGEE. The CDR3 sequence is 13 residues long. Trimming removed 0 bases at V and 7 bases at J, with 7 bases between. CDR3 DNA sequence: TGTGCCAGCAGCGTAGCCCGTTTCGGGGAGCTGTTTTTT. It encodes CASSVARFGELFF.

The chain employs TRBV29-1 and TRBJ2-3, with D perhaps matching TRBD2 (6 bases). With 7 bases removed from V and 3 bases from J, the gap between germline ends came to 17 bases. The germline V gene encodes CDR1 SQVTM and CDR2 ANQGSEA. The CDR3 has 14 amino acids. Written as DNA, the CDR3 is TGCAGCGCCCTACTAGCTTCTAGAACAGATACGCAGTATTTT. Translating it yields CSALLASRTDTQYF.

The V and J genes are TRBV7-2 and TRBJ1-1; D is uncertain. The CDR3 runs 16 residues. The ends were cut back, 4 bases at V and 2 bases at J, with 17 bases in the middle. CDR1 and CDR2 from the germline V gene are SGHTA and FQGNSA. The CDR3 region has the DNA TGTGCCAGCAGCTCCTTGGGTCTCCTGACTAACACTGAAGCTTTCTTT. This encodes CASSSLGLLTNTEAFF.